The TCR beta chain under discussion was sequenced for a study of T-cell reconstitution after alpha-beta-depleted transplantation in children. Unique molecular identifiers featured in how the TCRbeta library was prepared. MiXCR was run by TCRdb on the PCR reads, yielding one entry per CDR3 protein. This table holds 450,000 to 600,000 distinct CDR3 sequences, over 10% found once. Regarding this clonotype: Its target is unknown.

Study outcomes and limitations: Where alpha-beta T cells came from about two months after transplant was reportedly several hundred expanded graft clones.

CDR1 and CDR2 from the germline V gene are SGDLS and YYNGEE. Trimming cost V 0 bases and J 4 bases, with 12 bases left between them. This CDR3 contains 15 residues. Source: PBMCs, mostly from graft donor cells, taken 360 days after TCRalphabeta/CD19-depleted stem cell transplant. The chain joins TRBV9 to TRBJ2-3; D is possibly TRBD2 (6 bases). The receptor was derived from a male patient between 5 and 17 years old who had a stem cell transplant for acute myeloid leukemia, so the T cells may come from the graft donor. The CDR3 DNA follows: TGTGCCAGCAGCGTAGGGAGGGGATTGGCAGATACGCAGTATTTT. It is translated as CASSVGRGLADTQYF.